The 21 T cell receptor beta chains listed next were all sequenced from one sample in a study of control samples from healthy donors and cancer patients. Generated by immunoSEQ multiplex PCR, the TCRdb table keeps only in-frame clones and is missing some. The sample lists over 110,000 clones, over 85% occurring once. The source material was blood. These receptors were obtained from a man aged 30 to 45 in good health.

The rearrangement uses TRBV5-3 and TRBJ2-1; no firm D call. TRBV5-3 is treated as an ORF (open reading frame) with a function not yet certain. Trimming shortened V by 4 bases and J by 3 bases, and 14 bases separated the two germline ends. This CDR3 is 15 amino acids long. The chain's CDR3 is CARSIQTHHYNEQFF. The CDR3 DNA is TGTGCCAGAAGCATTCAGACTCACCACTACAATGAGCAGTTCTTC.

The chain joins TRBV27 to TRBJ2-5; possibly TRBD1 for D (6 bases). V lost 4 bases, J lost 4 bases, and 22 bases lay in between. The CDR3 sequence is 17 residues long. Germline assignment: CDR1 MNHEY and CDR2 SMNVEV (reference sequence). The CDR3: CASSSPADSRGPETQYF. In DNA, the CDR3 is TGTGCCAGCAGTTCACCCGCGGACAGCAGGGGCCCAGAGACCCAGTACTTC.

J is TRBJ2-1 and V is TRBV30; D unresolved. CDR1 and CDR2 from the germline V gene are GTSNPN and SVGIG (reference sequence). The CDR3 sequence is 12 residues long. V was shortened by 6 bases and J by 0 bases, with 6 bases between the two germline ends. The chain's CDR3 is CACDRSYNEQFF. For the CDR3, the DNA is TGTGCCTGCGACCGCTCCTACAATGAGCAGTTCTTC.

This sequence joins TRBV28 and TRBJ2-2; D unresolved. The V gene lost 7 bases and the J gene lost 4 bases, with 19 bases spanning the gap. Germline-derived CDR1 and CDR2 are MDHEN and SYDVKM. The CDR3 has 16 residues. The chain's CDR3 is CASTFSGRVRTGELFF. The DNA of the CDR3 is TGTGCCAGCACCTTCTCTGGACGGGTCCGCACCGGGGAGCTGTTTTTT. Full variable domain (missing parts from reference TRBV28 and TRBJ2-2): DVKVTQSSRYLVKRTGEKVFLECVQDMDHENMFWYRQDPGLGLRLIYFSYDVKMKEKGDIPEGYSVSREKKERFSLILESASTNQTSMYLCASTFSGRVRTGELFFGEGSRLTVL.

The chain's CDR3 is CAWTGALYGYTF. In DNA form, the CDR3 reads TGTGCCTGGACAGGGGCCCTCTATGGCTACACCTTC. The chain joins TRBV30 to TRBJ1-2, with D possibly TRBD1 on 6 matching bases. The CDR3 is made up of 12 amino acids. Trimming stripped 4 bases from V and 4 bases from J, with 10 bases between. CDR1 GTSNPN and CDR2 SVGIG come from the germline V gene (reference sequence).

The V call is TRBV12-3 or TRBV12-4, the J call TRBJ2-1; maybe TRBD2 (5 bases). The CDR3 consists of 13 residues. Trimming cost V 3 bases and J 5 bases, with 8 bases left between them. CDR3 protein: CASSFLRDNEQFF. The CDR3 DNA sequence: TGTGCCAGCAGTTTTCTGCGGGACAATGAGCAGTTCTTC.

The rearrangement links TRBV11-3 to TRBJ2-1; 8 bases map to TRBD2. V shed 5 bases and J 5 bases; nucleotides not matched to a gene: 8. Germline V CDR1 and CDR2: SGHNT, YENEEA. CDR3 size: 15 residues. The CDR3 region is CASSPGGPANNEQFF. CDR3 DNA: TGTGCCAGCAGCCCGGGAGGGCCAGCCAACAATGAGCAGTTCTTC.

The rearrangement links TRBV5-6 to TRBJ2-2; no firm D call. Trimming cost V 4 bases and J 7 bases, with 8 bases left between them. Germline V gene sequence: CDR1 SGHDT, CDR2 YYEEEE. CDR3 length equals 12 residues. The CDR3 DNA sequence: TGTGCCAGCAGCATCGGATTCGGGGAGCTGTTTTTT. Encoded protein: CASSIGFGELFF.

This chain's CDR3 is CASSWGLAGGHSYNEQFF. The CDR3 nucleotides read TGTGCCAGCAGCTGGGGACTAGCGGGAGGCCACTCCTACAATGAGCAGTTCTTC. This chain links TRBV5-6 with TRBJ2-1, with 15 nucleotides matching TRBD2. Per the germline V gene, CDR1 is SGHDT and CDR2 is YYEEEE. This CDR3 comprises 18 residues. With V trimmed by 3 bases and J by 0 bases, 4 bases remained unmatched.

This chain uses TRBV10-2 with TRBJ1-5; tentatively, D is TRBD1 (6 bases). V gave up 7 bases and J gave up 6 bases, with 13 bases separating them. The length of the CDR3 is 13 residues. The germline V gene encodes CDR1 WSHSY and CDR2 SAAADI. CDR3 DNA sequence: TGCGCCAGCACCGGGCACAGGGCTCAGCCCCAGCATTTT. This gives the protein CASTGHRAQPQHF.

CDR3 DNA sequence: TGTGCCAGCAGCTTGGGGACAGGGGGACTAACTGAAGCTTTCTTT. This translates into CASSLGTGGLTEAFF. J is TRBJ1-1 and V is TRBV7-9, with 11 bases lining up with TRBD1. V was pared by 3 bases and J by 5 bases, with 5 bases of the junction left unmatched. The length of the CDR3 is 15 residues. Per the germline V gene, CDR1 is SEHNR and CDR2 is FQNEAQ (reference sequence).

V usage is TRBV14 and J usage is TRBJ1-6, with D possibly TRBD1 on 5 matching bases. The CDR3 spans 16 residues. The V end lost 0 bases, the J end lost 9 bases, and 15 bases lay between the germline ends. Germline CDR1 is SGHDN and CDR2 is FVKESK. Written as DNA, the CDR3 is TGTGCCAGCAGCCAAGAACGGGGCTTATTCGGTTCACCCCTCCACTTT. Its translation: CASSQERGLFGSPLHF.

The rearrangement uses TRBV18 and TRBJ2-5, with D unclear. CDR1 and CDR2 (germline): KGHSH, LQKENI. V lost 6 bases to trimming and J lost 1 base, with 3 bases between them. The CDR3 loop spans 11 amino acids. The CDR3: CASSVQETQYF. CDR3 coding DNA: TGTGCCAGCTCGGTCCAAGAGACCCAGTACTTC. Using reference TRBV18 and TRBJ2-5 for the parts outside the CDR3, the full variable domain is NAGVMQNPRHLVRRRGQEARLRCSPMKGHSHVYWYRQLPEEGLKFMVYLQKENIIDESGMPKERFSAEFPKEGPSILRIQQVVRGDSAAYFCASSVQETQYFGPGTRLLVL.

This clone occurred once. V gene TRBV6-5 combines with J gene TRBJ2-2; 8 bases match TRBD1. CDR1 and CDR2 (germline): MNHEY, SVGAGI. J lost 4 bases, V lost 6 bases, and 4 bases had no gene match. The CDR3 has 14 residues. The CDR3 sequence is CASSDRGPTGELFF. Written as DNA, the CDR3 is TGTGCCAGCAGCGACAGGGGCCCCACCGGGGAGCTGTTTTTT.

The V gene is TRBV14, the J gene TRBJ2-7; no reliable D call. V was shortened by 1 base and J by 9 bases, with 10 bases between the two germline ends. CDR1 and CDR2 (germline): SGHDN, FVKESK. The CDR3 spans 12 residues. CDR3 bases: TGTGCCAGCAGCCAAGCATCGAAAACGCAGTACTTC. Translated, it gives CASSQASKTQYF.

This sequence joins TRBV9 and TRBJ2-2; TRBD1 is a possible D gene (5 bases). Germline lookup yields CDR1 SGDLS and CDR2 YYNGEE. CDR3 size: 14 residues. Trimming removed 0 bases at V and 4 bases at J, with 7 bases between. CDR3: CASSVEQATGELFF. The DNA of the CDR3 is TGTGCCAGCAGCGTAGAACAGGCCACCGGGGAGCTGTTTTTT.

V is TRBV19 and J is TRBJ2-7, with TRBD2 matching 11 bases. V was clipped by 8 bases and J by 3 bases; unmatched bases: 6. This CDR3 is built from 14 residues. Germline V gene sequence: CDR1 LNHDA, CDR2 SQIVND (reference sequence). CDR3 residues: CASAGTSGVYEQYF. DNA for the CDR3: TGTGCCAGTGCAGGGACTAGCGGTGTCTACGAGCAGTACTTC.

This rearrangement joins TRBV30 to TRBJ1-1, with a weak D call TRBD1 (5 bases). Trimming shortened V by 4 bases and J by 3 bases, and 18 bases separated the two germline ends. The CDR3 has 15 residues. Germline CDR1 is GTSNPN and CDR2 is SVGIG (reference sequence). The CDR3 reads CAWIFVSGKDTEAFF. As DNA, the CDR3 is TGTGCCTGGATATTCGTCTCAGGGAAGGACACTGAAGCTTTCTTT.

The genes are TRBV21-1 and TRBJ1-5; whether TRBD1, the table's D call, matches the DNA was not checked. TRBV21-1 is a listed pseudogene. The CDR3 is 16 amino acids. CDR3 DNA: TGTGCCAGCATCCCTATGGGCAGGGGGTATATTCAGCCCCAGCATTTT. This gives the protein CASIPMGRGYIQPQHF.

This chain joins TRBV6-5 and TRBJ2-1; 7 nucleotides agree with TRBD2. Germline lookup yields CDR1 MNHEY and CDR2 SVGAGI. V was pared by 2 bases and J by 8 bases, with 6 bases of the junction left unmatched. The CDR3 sequence is 14 residues long. The CDR3 protein is CASSYVGEGDEQFF. DNA of the CDR3: TGTGCCAGCAGTTACGTGGGGGAGGGCGATGAGCAGTTCTTC.

This clone was detected only once. CDR3 region: CATSGGTGRNTEAFF. The CDR3, as DNA: TGTGCCACCAGCGGAGGGACAGGGAGGAACACTGAAGCTTTCTTT. The chain is built from TRBV15 and TRBJ1-1; 9 nucleotides agree with TRBD1. The V gene's germline CDR1 is LNHNV and CDR2 YYDKDF (reference sequence). The CDR3 has 15 amino acids. The V gene end was trimmed by 5 bases and the J gene end by 1 base; junction bases not matched to a gene: 5.